These T cell receptor beta chains were read from a single sample in a study of human T cells and chemical hapten exposure. TCRdb called the 5' RACE reads again in MiXCR, with one record for every CDR3 protein. The data show some 150,000 distinct CDR3 sequences, 4.1% seen once. These receptors were taken from a female donor in good health. Both conserved end residues are part of each CDR3. The D gene is left open where the match is weak. Size is stated for part of the rows, as once, few or many counts, or as a class when the clone is expanded.

d_call	v_call	j_call	clone_size	cdr3_aa	cdr3_nt
TRBD1	TRBV6-2/TRBV6-3	TRBJ1-1	many	CASSNTGGIRNTEAFF	TGTGCCAGTAGCAACACAGGGGGCATACGGAACACTGAAGCTTTCTTT
TRBD1	TRBV6-4	TRBJ1-1	many	CASSPTGGGTEAFF	TGTGCCAGCAGTCCAACAGGGGGTGGCACTGAAGCTTTCTTT
TRBD1	TRBV28	TRBJ2-7	many	CASSAPGQGAYEQYF	TGTGCCAGCAGCGCCCCGGGACAGGGGGCTTACGAGCAGTACTTC
-	TRBV28	TRBJ1-1	many	CASSLQAPPEAFF	TGTGCCAGCAGTTTGCAGGCCCCGCCTGAAGCTTTCTTT
-	TRBV6-2/TRBV6-3	TRBJ1-1	few	CASSYPLGSGRWSTEAFF	TGTGCCAGCAGTTATCCCCTAGGTAGCGGAAGGTGGAGCACTGAAGCTTTCTTT
-	TRBV19	TRBJ1-5	many	CASSTWGGRGNQPQHF	TGTGCCAGTAGTACTTGGGGGGGGCGAGGCAATCAGCCCCAGCATTTT
-	TRBV27	TRBJ2-7	many	CASSFAPLDGAHEQYF	TGTGCCAGCAGTTTTGCCCCCCTGGACGGGGCACACGAGCAGTACTTC
-	TRBV2	TRBJ2-3	many	CASSVMGRSTDTQYF	TGTGCCAGCAGTGTGATGGGGCGTAGCACAGATACGCAGTATTTT
TRBD2	TRBV10-3	TRBJ2-1	many	CAISESISGGAVSYNEQFF	TGTGCCATCAGTGAGTCGATTAGCGGGGGGGCGGTTTCCTACAATGAGCAGTTCTTC
TRBD1	TRBV6-5	TRBJ1-5	many	CASSPGQGGNQPQHF	TGTGCCAGCAGTCCGGGACAGGGAGGTAATCAGCCCCAGCATTTT
TRBD1	TRBV25-1	TRBJ2-5	many	CASSEVGDRAQTQYF	TGTGCCAGCAGTGAGGTCGGGGACAGGGCCCAGACCCAGTACTTC
-	TRBV4-2	TRBJ1-6	many	CASSQTGTSPLHF	TGTGCCAGCAGCCAAACAGGGACTTCACCCCTCCACTTT
-	TRBV9	TRBJ2-3	-	CASSVDAGATDTQYF	TGTGCCAGCAGCGTAGATGCGGGGGCCACAGATACGCAGTATTTT
-	TRBV12-3/TRBV12-4	TRBJ1-6	many	CASSSLGYNSPLHF	TGTGCCAGCAGTTCTCTGGGATATAATTCACCCCTCCACTTT
-	TRBV5-5	TRBJ2-5	many	CASSLGFETQYF	TGTGCCAGCAGCCTAGGCTTTGAGACCCAGTACTTC
-	TRBV25-1	TRBJ1-5	many	CASSPKGGRNQPQHF	TGTGCCAGCAGTCCAAAAGGGGGAAGAAACCAGCCCCAGCATTTT
TRBD2	TRBV3-1	TRBJ2-3	many	CASSQDWLAGDTQYF	TGTGCCAGCAGCCAAGATTGGCTAGCGGGGGATACGCAGTATTTT
-	TRBV3-1	TRBJ2-7	-	CASSQGGAQRDEQYF	TGTGCCAGCAGCCAAGGTGGAGCCCAGCGGGACGAGCAGTACTTC
-	TRBV2	TRBJ1-1	-	CASSTSRWVGGDTEAFF	TGTGCCAGCAGTACTTCTCGATGGGTAGGCGGTGACACTGAAGCTTTCTTT
TRBD1	TRBV12-3/TRBV12-4	TRBJ1-5	-	CASSFSDRARQPQHF	TGTGCCAGCAGTTTCTCGGACAGGGCGCGTCAGCCCCAGCATTTT
-	TRBV7-2	TRBJ2-3	many	CASSLIPGPDTQYF	TGTGCCAGCAGCTTAATTCCTGGTCCAGATACGCAGTATTTT
-	TRBV20-1	TRBJ2-7	-	CSARLTGVSLYEQYF	TGCAGTGCTAGGTTGACGGGGGTCAGTCTCTACGAGCAGTACTTC
-	TRBV19	TRBJ1-2	many	CASSIQGISNYGYTF	TGTGCCAGTAGTATACAGGGGATCAGTAACTATGGCTACACCTTC
TRBD1	TRBV7-6	TRBJ2-4	few	CASSLADRVRVKNIQYF	TGTGCCAGCAGCTTAGCTGACAGGGTTCGTGTCAAAAACATTCAGTACTTC
-	TRBV28	TRBJ2-7	many	CASSLIGQGKSYEQYF	TGTGCCAGCAGTTTAATCGGGCAGGGGAAATCCTACGAGCAGTACTTC
-	TRBV15	TRBJ2-7	many	CATSRGANSYEQYF	TGTGCCACCAGCAGAGGGGCCAATTCCTACGAGCAGTACTTC
-	TRBV3-1	TRBJ2-7	many	CASSRGAGEGEQYF	TGTGCCAGCAGCCGGGGAGCAGGGGAGGGCGAGCAGTACTTC
-	TRBV6-2/TRBV6-3	TRBJ2-1	many	CASRTLVTEQFF	TGTGCCAGCAGAACTCTAGTAACTGAGCAGTTCTTC
-	TRBV5-1	TRBJ1-3	many	CASSLDNSGNTIYF	TGCGCCAGCAGCTTGGACAACTCTGGAAACACCATATATTTT
-	TRBV29-1	TRBJ2-3	few	CSLRGSTDTQYF	TGCAGCCTAAGGGGGAGCACAGATACGCAGTATTTT
-	TRBV18	TRBJ1-3	-	CASSPSRSSGNTIYF	TGTGCCAGCTCACCATCACGGAGCTCTGGAAACACCATATATTTT
TRBD1	TRBV13	TRBJ2-1	many	CASSLRTGGNNEQFF	TGTGCCAGCAGCTTAAGGACAGGGGGTAACAATGAGCAGTTCTTC